The rows below give T cell receptor beta chains drawn from one sample of a study of blood T cell repertoires in COVID-19. The data were produced by immunoSEQ multiplex PCR, yet TCRdb's version contains in-frame clones alone and is incomplete. In the table there are some 72,000 clones, more than 75% of which are singletons. The sequenced sample was peripheral blood. These receptors all come from a middle-aged man with active or convalescent COVID-19. The CDR3 runs from the conserved cysteine through the conserved F or W. The order of the fields is V gene, clone size, J gene, CDR3 length, D gene, CDR3 protein, CDR3 DNA. A D gene is named only where the DNA matches it firmly. Size is omitted from some rows. Given values are once, few, many or a class for expanded clones.

V gene: TRBV19
clone size: -
J gene: TRBJ2-3
CDR3 length: 14
D gene: -
CDR3 protein: CASRTGEGTDTQYF
CDR3 DNA: TGTGCCAGTAGGACAGGGGAGGGGACAGATACGCAGTATTTT

V gene: TRBV19
clone size: -
J gene: TRBJ1-2
CDR3 length: 13
D gene: TRBD1
CDR3 protein: CASSTDRESGYTF
CDR3 DNA: TGTGCCAGTAGTACGGACAGGGAGAGTGGCTACACCTTC

V gene: TRBV3-1/TRBV3-2
clone size: few
J gene: TRBJ1-1
CDR3 length: 14
D gene: -
CDR3 protein: CASRGGDTTTEAFF
CDR3 DNA: TGTGCCAGCAGGGGTGGGGACACAACAACTGAAGCTTTCTTT

V gene: TRBV4-2
clone size: -
J gene: TRBJ1-2
CDR3 length: 16
D gene: -
CDR3 protein: CASSQVQLDSSYGYTF
CDR3 DNA: TGTGCCAGCAGCCAAGTCCAATTGGACAGTTCCTATGGCTACACCTTC

V gene: TRBV2
clone size: -
J gene: TRBJ2-7
CDR3 length: 14
D gene: TRBD1
CDR3 protein: CASSVGTGDYEQYF
CDR3 DNA: TGTGCCAGCAGTGTCGGGACAGGGGACTACGAGCAGTACTTC

V gene: TRBV2
clone size: -
J gene: TRBJ2-5
CDR3 length: 13
D gene: TRBD1
CDR3 protein: CASRGTGYETQYF
CDR3 DNA: TGTGCCAGCAGAGGGACAGGGTACGAGACCCAGTACTTC

V gene: TRBV14
clone size: -
J gene: TRBJ2-3
CDR3 length: 17
D gene: TRBD2
CDR3 protein: CASSRVRTSPSTDTQYF
CDR3 DNA: TGTGCCAGCAGCAGGGTCAGGACTAGCCCTAGCACAGATACGCAGTATTTT

V gene: TRBV9
clone size: -
J gene: TRBJ2-3
CDR3 length: 16
D gene: TRBD2
CDR3 protein: CASSVGLAASTDTQYF
CDR3 DNA: TGTGCCAGCAGCGTAGGACTAGCGGCTAGCACAGATACGCAGTATTTT

V gene: TRBV27
clone size: -
J gene: TRBJ2-1
CDR3 length: 16
D gene: TRBD1
CDR3 protein: CASSAGTGKSYNEQFF
CDR3 DNA: TGTGCCAGCAGTGCCGGGACAGGGAAGAGCTACAATGAGCAGTTCTTC

V gene: TRBV6-2/TRBV6-3
clone size: once
J gene: TRBJ2-7
CDR3 length: 14
D gene: -
CDR3 protein: CASSGPVQSYEQYF
CDR3 DNA: TGTGCCAGCAGTGGGCCGGTCCAATCCTACGAGCAGTACTTC

V gene: TRBV2
clone size: -
J gene: TRBJ1-1
CDR3 length: 15
D gene: -
CDR3 protein: CASSEGGGRNTEAFF
CDR3 DNA: TGTGCCAGCAGTGAAGGGGGGGGAAGGAACACTGAAGCTTTCTTT

V gene: TRBV14
clone size: once
J gene: TRBJ2-1
CDR3 length: 15
D gene: TRBD2
CDR3 protein: CASSQPSGGLNEQFF
CDR3 DNA: TGTGCCAGCAGCCAGCCTAGCGGGGGCCTAAATGAGCAGTTCTTC

V gene: TRBV5-8
clone size: few
J gene: TRBJ2-3
CDR3 length: 14
D gene: -
CDR3 protein: CASSFGGGTDTQYF
CDR3 DNA: TGTGCCAGCAGCTTCGGGGGTGGCACAGATACGCAGTATTTT

V gene: TRBV10-1
clone size: -
J gene: TRBJ2-5
CDR3 length: 15
D gene: TRBD1
CDR3 protein: CASSARQGSQETQYF
CDR3 DNA: TGCGCCAGCAGTGCACGACAGGGGAGTCAGGAGACCCAGTACTTC

V gene: TRBV6-6
clone size: once
J gene: TRBJ2-1
CDR3 length: 15
D gene: TRBD2
CDR3 protein: CASSSGGAQYNEQFF
CDR3 DNA: TGTGCCAGCAGTTCCGGGGGGGCCCAGTACAATGAGCAGTTCTTC

V gene: TRBV4-1
clone size: -
J gene: TRBJ2-1
CDR3 length: 13
D gene: -
CDR3 protein: CASSLRGGREQFF
CDR3 DNA: TGCGCCAGCAGCCTAAGGGGGGGCCGAGAGCAGTTCTTC

V gene: TRBV3-1/TRBV3-2
clone size: -
J gene: TRBJ1-2
CDR3 length: 21
D gene: TRBD1
CDR3 protein: CASSQVENLLDRETRDYGYTF
CDR3 DNA: TGTGCCAGCAGCCAAGTTGAGAACTTGCTGGACAGGGAAACGAGGGACTATGGCTACACCTTC

V gene: TRBV3-1/TRBV3-2
clone size: -
J gene: TRBJ1-2
CDR3 length: 16
D gene: -
CDR3 protein: CASSQDLKGGVSGYTF
CDR3 DNA: TGTGCCAGCAGCCAAGATCTTAAAGGAGGGGTGAGTGGCTACACCTTC

V gene: TRBV28
clone size: -
J gene: TRBJ1-2
CDR3 length: 15
D gene: -
CDR3 protein: CASSLSSWGRGGYTF
CDR3 DNA: TGTGCCAGCAGTTTGTCAAGTTGGGGTCGAGGGGGCTACACCTTC

V gene: TRBV6-2/TRBV6-3
clone size: -
J gene: TRBJ1-5
CDR3 length: 15
D gene: -
CDR3 protein: CASSYVTHSNQPQHF
CDR3 DNA: TGTGCCAGCAGTTATGTGACACATAGCAATCAGCCCCAGCATTTT

V gene: TRBV15
clone size: -
J gene: TRBJ2-2
CDR3 length: 16
D gene: TRBD1
CDR3 protein: CATSRGTGRVTGELFF
CDR3 DNA: TGTGCCACCAGCAGAGGGACAGGCCGTGTCACCGGGGAGCTGTTTTTT

V gene: TRBV10-1
clone size: -
J gene: TRBJ1-2
CDR3 length: 12
D gene: -
CDR3 protein: CASSEWGDGKRF
CDR3 DNA: TGCGCCAGCAGTGAGTGGGGGGACGGGAAACGCTTC

V gene: TRBV10-1
clone size: few
J gene: TRBJ2-3
CDR3 length: 13
D gene: TRBD2
CDR3 protein: CASSGAGVDTQYF
CDR3 DNA: TGCGCCAGCAGTGGAGCGGGGGTAGATACGCAGTATTTT

V gene: TRBV3-1/TRBV3-2
clone size: once
J gene: TRBJ2-3
CDR3 length: 14
D gene: -
CDR3 protein: CASSPLTDTDTQYF
CDR3 DNA: TGTGCCAGCAGCCCCCTGACAGACACAGATACGCAGTATTTT

V gene: TRBV7-8
clone size: once
J gene: TRBJ2-5
CDR3 length: 15
D gene: -
CDR3 protein: CASSLGPQLQETQYF
CDR3 DNA: TGTGCCAGCAGCTTAGGCCCACAGTTACAGGAGACCCAGTACTTC

V gene: TRBV6-5
clone size: -
J gene: TRBJ1-2
CDR3 length: 13
D gene: -
CDR3 protein: CASSFSGAKGYTF
CDR3 DNA: TGTGCCAGCAGTTTTTCAGGGGCAAAGGGCTACACCTTC

V gene: TRBV9
clone size: -
J gene: TRBJ1-1
CDR3 length: 14
D gene: -
CDR3 protein: CASSVQGPSTEAFF
CDR3 DNA: TGTGCCAGCAGCGTTCAGGGGCCGAGCACTGAAGCTTTCTTT

V gene: TRBV7-2
clone size: -
J gene: TRBJ2-5
CDR3 length: 15
D gene: TRBD2
CDR3 protein: CASSPPPSGPETQYF
CDR3 DNA: TGTGCCAGCAGCCCTCCCCCTAGCGGGCCAGAGACCCAGTACTTC

V gene: TRBV19
clone size: -
J gene: TRBJ1-5
CDR3 length: 16
D gene: -
CDR3 protein: CASSIVSARGNQPQHF
CDR3 DNA: TGTGCCAGTAGTATAGTCTCCGCCAGGGGTAATCAGCCCCAGCATTTT

V gene: TRBV10-1
clone size: -
J gene: TRBJ2-3
CDR3 length: 11
D gene: TRBD1
CDR3 protein: CASSAGQGLYF
CDR3 DNA: TGCGCCAGCAGTGCCGGACAGGGGCTGTATTTT

V gene: TRBV27
clone size: once
J gene: TRBJ2-2
CDR3 length: 16
D gene: TRBD1
CDR3 protein: CASRDRGRRIAGELFF
CDR3 DNA: TGTGCCAGCCGGGACAGGGGGCGAAGGATAGCCGGGGAGCTGTTTTTT

V gene: TRBV19
clone size: -
J gene: TRBJ2-1
CDR3 length: 11
D gene: -
CDR3 protein: CASTSANEQFF
CDR3 DNA: TGTGCCAGTACTAGCGCCAATGAGCAGTTCTTC

V gene: TRBV25-1
clone size: -
J gene: TRBJ2-5
CDR3 length: 16
D gene: TRBD2
CDR3 protein: CASTGTSGGLAETQYF
CDR3 DNA: TGTGCCAGCACCGGGACTAGCGGGGGGCTTGCGGAGACCCAGTACTTC

V gene: TRBV28
clone size: -
J gene: TRBJ2-1
CDR3 length: 12
D gene: -
CDR3 protein: CASRAGYNEQFF
CDR3 DNA: TGTGCCAGCAGAGCGGGCTACAATGAGCAGTTCTTC

V gene: TRBV4-2
clone size: -
J gene: TRBJ2-2
CDR3 length: 17
D gene: TRBD2
CDR3 protein: CASSQELAGAHTGELFF
CDR3 DNA: TGTGCCAGCAGCCAAGAACTAGCGGGGGCTCACACCGGGGAGCTGTTTTTT

V gene: TRBV28
clone size: -
J gene: TRBJ2-2
CDR3 length: 14
D gene: -
CDR3 protein: CASSSGADTGELFF
CDR3 DNA: TGTGCCAGCAGTTCAGGGGCGGACACCGGGGAGCTGTTTTTT

V gene: TRBV30
clone size: -
J gene: TRBJ1-5
CDR3 length: 10
D gene: -
CDR3 protein: CIQTNQPQHF
CDR3 DNA: TGTATACAAACGAATCAGCCCCAGCATTTT

V gene: TRBV19
clone size: -
J gene: TRBJ1-2
CDR3 length: 16
D gene: -
CDR3 protein: CASKRSGVKGDYGYTF
CDR3 DNA: TGTGCCAGTAAGAGGTCTGGGGTCAAAGGGGACTATGGCTACACCTTC

V gene: TRBV7-2
clone size: -
J gene: TRBJ2-1
CDR3 length: 17
D gene: -
CDR3 protein: CASSLGRRGSSYNEQFF
CDR3 DNA: TGTGCCAGCAGCTTAGGTCGTCGGGGGAGCTCCTACAATGAGCAGTTCTTC

V gene: TRBV19
clone size: -
J gene: TRBJ1-3
CDR3 length: 14
D gene: TRBD1
CDR3 protein: CASSIGQVGNTIYF
CDR3 DNA: TGTGCCAGTAGTATTGGACAGGTCGGAAACACCATATATTTT

V gene: TRBV25-1
clone size: -
J gene: TRBJ2-2
CDR3 length: 16
D gene: -
CDR3 protein: CASSEYSSRGTGELFF
CDR3 DNA: TGTGCCAGCAGTGAATATAGCAGTCGGGGGACCGGGGAGCTGTTTTTT

V gene: TRBV10-2
clone size: -
J gene: TRBJ1-6
CDR3 length: 13
D gene: -
CDR3 protein: CASMAQNNSPLHF
CDR3 DNA: TGCGCCAGCATGGCTCAGAATAATTCACCCCTCCACTTT

V gene: TRBV27
clone size: -
J gene: TRBJ2-3
CDR3 length: 15
D gene: TRBD1
CDR3 protein: CASSRRTGVTDTQYF
CDR3 DNA: TGTGCCAGCAGTCGTAGGACAGGGGTCACAGATACGCAGTATTTT

V gene: TRBV6-4
clone size: -
J gene: TRBJ1-4
CDR3 length: 17
D gene: -
CDR3 protein: CASSDLSPGSAGEKLFF
CDR3 DNA: TGTGCCAGCAGTGACTTATCCCCCGGGAGTGCAGGTGAAAAACTGTTTTTT

V gene: TRBV3-1/TRBV3-2
clone size: once
J gene: TRBJ2-3
CDR3 length: 15
D gene: -
CDR3 protein: CASSQATDRIGTQYF
CDR3 DNA: TGTGCCAGCAGCCAAGCCACTGACAGGATTGGTACGCAGTATTTT

V gene: TRBV19
clone size: -
J gene: TRBJ1-6
CDR3 length: 15
D gene: TRBD1
CDR3 protein: CASSWGTGGNSPLHF
CDR3 DNA: TGTGCCAGCTCCTGGGGGACAGGGGGAAATTCACCCCTCCACTTT